A selection of T cell receptor beta chains follows, all from one sample in a study of T cell repertoires in cytomegalovirus infection. TCRdb re-called the reads through MiXCR, storing one row per CDR3 protein. The sample records roughly 630,000 distinct CDR3 sequences, 20% to 25% being singletons. The sample comprised CD8+ T cells from PBMCs. The receptors were gathered from a human donor in good health (CMV status not recorded). Some clones in this sample may be carry-over from other donors' samples. CDR3s include the opening cysteine and the closing phenylalanine or tryptophan. The D gene is left open where the match is weak. Clone size appears in some rows only: once, few, many, or a class for an expanded clone.

d_gene: -; abundance: -; j_gene: TRBJ2-1; v_gene: TRBV14; CDR3aa: CASSPRSHNEQFF; CDR3nt: TGTGCCAGCAGCCCGCGTTCGCACAATGAGCAGTTCTTC
d_gene: -; abundance: few; j_gene: TRBJ2-2; v_gene: TRBV6-1; CDR3aa: CASRTTGSNTGELFF; CDR3nt: TGTGCCAGCAGGACTACCGGGTCGAACACCGGGGAGCTGTTTTTT
d_gene: -; abundance: few; j_gene: TRBJ1-2; v_gene: TRBV2; CDR3aa: CASGAGNGYTF; CDR3nt: TGTGCCAGTGGGGCCGGGAATGGCTACACCTTC
d_gene: -; abundance: -; j_gene: TRBJ1-1; v_gene: TRBV19; CDR3aa: CASSIPNEAFF; CDR3nt: TGTGCCAGTAGTATCCCTAACGAAGCTTTCTTT
d_gene: -; abundance: -; j_gene: TRBJ2-5; v_gene: TRBV6-1; CDR3aa: CASSEGRGRQETQYF; CDR3nt: TGTGCCAGCAGTGAGGGCCGGGGGAGGCAAGAGACCCAGTACTTC
d_gene: TRBD1; abundance: -; j_gene: TRBJ1-1; v_gene: TRBV27; CDR3aa: CASSLSTGVEAFF; CDR3nt: TGTGCCAGCAGTTTGTCGACAGGGGTTGAAGCTTTCTTT
d_gene: -; abundance: -; j_gene: TRBJ2-5; v_gene: TRBV29-1; CDR3aa: CSVEGPLGETQYF; CDR3nt: TGCAGCGTTGAAGGGCCCCTCGGAGAGACCCAGTACTTC
d_gene: TRBD1; abundance: -; j_gene: TRBJ1-5; v_gene: TRBV6-6; CDR3aa: CASSLRDRYSNQPQHF; CDR3nt: TGTGCCAGCAGTTTGAGGGACAGATATAGCAATCAGCCCCAGCATTTT
d_gene: TRBD2; abundance: -; j_gene: TRBJ2-5; v_gene: TRBV28; CDR3aa: CASSLLAGGVRHF; CDR3nt: TGTGCCAGCAGTTTACTGGCGGGGGGGGTCCGGCACTTC
d_gene: -; abundance: -; j_gene: TRBJ1-4; v_gene: TRBV20-1; CDR3aa: CSAPQGGSQQRNEKLFF; CDR3nt: TGCAGTGCTCCGCAGGGAGGGTCACAACAGAGGAATGAAAAACTGTTTTTT
d_gene: -; abundance: few; j_gene: TRBJ2-1; v_gene: TRBV4-1; CDR3aa: CASSQDSGPYNEQFF; CDR3nt: TGCGCCAGCAGCCAAGATAGCGGACCCTACAATGAGCAGTTCTTC
d_gene: TRBD2; abundance: -; j_gene: TRBJ2-1; v_gene: TRBV7-9; CDR3aa: CASSLPSGEAGGPEQFF; CDR3nt: TGTGCCAGCAGCTTACCCTCGGGAGAAGCGGGGGGGCCGGAGCAGTTCTTC
d_gene: TRBD2; abundance: -; j_gene: TRBJ2-1; v_gene: TRBV7-9; CDR3aa: CARGTSGGTYNEQFF; CDR3nt: TGTGCCAGGGGGACTAGCGGGGGAACCTACAATGAGCAGTTCTTC
d_gene: -; abundance: few; j_gene: TRBJ2-2; v_gene: TRBV5-4; CDR3aa: CASSHSVSVISGELFF; CDR3nt: TGTGCCAGCAGCCATTCAGTTAGCGTAATCTCCGGGGAGCTGTTTTTT
d_gene: -; abundance: many; j_gene: TRBJ2-3; v_gene: TRBV7-6; CDR3aa: CASSLLPGDTQYF; CDR3nt: TGTGCCAGCAGCTTATTACCGGGGGATACGCAGTATTTT
d_gene: -; abundance: many; j_gene: TRBJ2-1; v_gene: TRBV7-2; CDR3aa: CASSFTDSPYNEQFF; CDR3nt: TGTGCCAGCAGCTTTACCGACAGTCCCTACAATGAGCAGTTCTTC
d_gene: -; abundance: -; j_gene: TRBJ1-1; v_gene: TRBV5-6; CDR3aa: CASSPDATNTEAFF; CDR3nt: TGTGCCAGCAGCCCGGACGCGACGAACACTGAAGCTTTCTTT
d_gene: -; abundance: -; j_gene: TRBJ1-2; v_gene: TRBV29-1; CDR3aa: CSVAGLGYGYTF; CDR3nt: TGCAGCGTTGCTGGTTTGGGGTATGGCTACACCTTC
d_gene: -; abundance: few; j_gene: TRBJ2-1; v_gene: TRBV20-1; CDR3aa: CSAGPWGEPPDEQFF; CDR3nt: TGCAGTGCTGGCCCCTGGGGGGAGCCCCCGGATGAGCAGTTCTTC
d_gene: -; abundance: -; j_gene: TRBJ1-5; v_gene: TRBV7-9; CDR3aa: CASRPPGGNQPQHF; CDR3nt: TGTGCCAGCAGGCCTCCAGGGGGCAATCAGCCCCAGCATTTT
d_gene: -; abundance: many; j_gene: TRBJ2-3; v_gene: TRBV7-2; CDR3aa: CASSLRAYPTDTQYF; CDR3nt: TGTGCCAGCAGCTTACGAGCGTACCCCACAGATACGCAGTATTTT
d_gene: -; abundance: -; j_gene: TRBJ2-1; v_gene: TRBV12-5; CDR3aa: CASGLNGNEQFF; CDR3nt: TGTGCTAGTGGTTTGAATGGCAATGAGCAGTTCTTC
d_gene: TRBD2; abundance: many; j_gene: TRBJ2-1; v_gene: TRBV7-8; CDR3aa: CASSYQRGSYNEQFF; CDR3nt: TGTGCCAGCAGCTATCAGCGGGGGTCTTACAATGAGCAGTTCTTC
d_gene: TRBD1; abundance: many; j_gene: TRBJ1-5; v_gene: TRBV20-1; CDR3aa: CSARGTGANQPQHF; CDR3nt: TGCAGTGCTAGGGGGACAGGGGCGAATCAGCCCCAGCATTTT
d_gene: -; abundance: -; j_gene: TRBJ1-1; v_gene: TRBV19; CDR3aa: CASNIGNDEAFF; CDR3nt: TGTGCCAGTAATATCGGAAATGATGAAGCTTTCTTT
d_gene: -; abundance: -; j_gene: TRBJ1-1; v_gene: TRBV27; CDR3aa: CASSSLGTSPGAFF; CDR3nt: TGTGCCAGCAGTTCACTGGGGACATCCCCGGGGGCTTTCTTT
d_gene: -; abundance: -; j_gene: TRBJ2-3; v_gene: TRBV29-1; CDR3aa: CSVERKSDTQYF; CDR3nt: TGCAGCGTTGAAAGAAAGTCAGATACGCAGTATTTT
d_gene: TRBD2; abundance: -; j_gene: TRBJ2-1; v_gene: TRBV27; CDR3aa: CASSYGPGLAGGSSYNEQFF; CDR3nt: TGTGCCAGCAGTTACGGTCCGGGACTAGCGGGGGGGAGCTCCTACAATGAGCAGTTCTTC
d_gene: -; abundance: few; j_gene: TRBJ2-1; v_gene: TRBV6-2/TRBV6-3; CDR3aa: CASLFRGPPLDEQFF; CDR3nt: TGTGCCAGCCTCTTCCGGGGGCCCCCCCTTGATGAGCAGTTCTTC
d_gene: TRBD1; abundance: few; j_gene: TRBJ2-7; v_gene: TRBV12-3/TRBV12-4; CDR3aa: CASSSPGTGIHEQYF; CDR3nt: TGTGCCAGCAGTTCGCCCGGGACAGGGATCCACGAGCAGTACTTC
d_gene: TRBD2; abundance: -; j_gene: TRBJ2-3; v_gene: TRBV3-1; CDR3aa: CASSLRTSGDHPPDTQYF; CDR3nt: TGTGCCAGCAGCCTCCGGACTAGCGGGGACCATCCGCCGGATACGCAGTATTTT
d_gene: TRBD1; abundance: -; j_gene: TRBJ2-7; v_gene: TRBV13; CDR3aa: CASSLLGQGSNEQYF; CDR3nt: TGTGCCAGCAGCTTACTGGGACAGGGGTCCAACGAGCAGTACTTC
d_gene: TRBD1; abundance: -; j_gene: TRBJ1-5; v_gene: TRBV20-1; CDR3aa: CSAILKPGQGALVNQPQHF; CDR3nt: TGCAGTGCTATATTAAAACCGGGACAGGGGGCGCTTGTCAATCAGCCCCAGCATTTT
d_gene: -; abundance: many; j_gene: TRBJ2-1; v_gene: TRBV7-6; CDR3aa: CASSSNSGTPNNEQFF; CDR3nt: TGTGCCAGCAGCTCCAACTCCGGGACACCTAACAATGAGCAGTTCTTC
d_gene: TRBD1; abundance: few; j_gene: TRBJ1-5; v_gene: TRBV19; CDR3aa: CASSNPGTGPHWQPQHF; CDR3nt: TGTGCCAGTAGTAATCCCGGGACAGGGCCCCACTGGCAGCCCCAGCATTTT
d_gene: TRBD1; abundance: -; j_gene: TRBJ2-2; v_gene: TRBV6-6; CDR3aa: CASSPRDRSYTNTGELIF; CDR3nt: TGTGCCAGCAGTCCGCGGGACAGGTCGTATACGAACACCGGGGAGCTGATTTTT
d_gene: -; abundance: few; j_gene: TRBJ2-4; v_gene: TRBV14; CDR3aa: CASSRSTKNIQYF; CDR3nt: TGTGCCAGCAGCCGGAGCACCAAAAACATTCAGTACTTC
d_gene: TRBD1; abundance: few; j_gene: TRBJ1-2; v_gene: TRBV6-5; CDR3aa: CASTHGDRGIFGYTF; CDR3nt: TGTGCCAGCACCCACGGCGACAGGGGGATTTTTGGCTACACCTTC
d_gene: -; abundance: -; j_gene: TRBJ2-5; v_gene: TRBV7-7; CDR3aa: CASSPVLGMETQYF; CDR3nt: TGTGCTAGCAGTCCGGTACTCGGGATGGAGACCCAGTACTTC
d_gene: TRBD2; abundance: -; j_gene: TRBJ2-7; v_gene: TRBV7-6; CDR3aa: CASSLRIAGVHEQYF; CDR3nt: TGTGCCAGCAGCCTGAGGATAGCGGGGGTTCACGAGCAGTACTTC
d_gene: -; abundance: few; j_gene: TRBJ2-3; v_gene: TRBV7-9; CDR3aa: CASRLGGVTDTQYF; CDR3nt: TGTGCCAGCAGATTGGGCGGGGTCACAGATACGCAGTATTTT
d_gene: TRBD2; abundance: few; j_gene: TRBJ2-1; v_gene: TRBV20-1; CDR3aa: CRLGGSYNEQFF; CDR3nt: TGCAGGCTGGGGGGGTCCTACAATGAGCAGTTCTTC
d_gene: -; abundance: few; j_gene: TRBJ2-7; v_gene: TRBV5-4; CDR3aa: CASSPKAGQPYEQYF; CDR3nt: TGTGCCAGCAGCCCAAAAGCCGGACAGCCCTACGAGCAGTACTTC
d_gene: -; abundance: -; j_gene: TRBJ2-7; v_gene: TRBV4-1; CDR3aa: CASSQEVNHYEQYF; CDR3nt: TGCGCCAGCAGCCAAGAGGTTAACCACTACGAGCAGTACTTC
d_gene: TRBD1; abundance: -; j_gene: TRBJ2-7; v_gene: TRBV6-6; CDR3aa: CASSFVGTGGGEQYF; CDR3nt: TGTGCCAGCAGTTTCGTCGGGACAGGGGGCGGCGAGCAGTACTTC
d_gene: -; abundance: -; j_gene: TRBJ2-2; v_gene: TRBV20-1; CDR3aa: CSALGSNTGELFF; CDR3nt: TGCAGTGCGCTAGGGAGCAACACCGGGGAGCTGTTTTTT
d_gene: -; abundance: -; j_gene: TRBJ1-4; v_gene: TRBV7-9; CDR3aa: CASRPPGAGEKLFF; CDR3nt: TGTGCCAGCAGACCACCAGGGGCGGGTGAAAAACTGTTTTTT
d_gene: -; abundance: -; j_gene: TRBJ2-3; v_gene: TRBV28; CDR3aa: CASSPASSTDTQYF; CDR3nt: TGTGCCAGCAGTCCCGCGAGTAGCACAGATACGCAGTATTTT
d_gene: -; abundance: once; j_gene: TRBJ2-3; v_gene: TRBV6-6; CDR3aa: CAGGGSRTDTQYF; CDR3nt: TGTGCCGGGGGCGGGTCCCGCACAGATACGCAGTATTTT
d_gene: -; abundance: many; j_gene: TRBJ1-5; v_gene: TRBV7-8; CDR3aa: CASSLRTAVSPPYQPQHF; CDR3nt: TGTGCCAGCAGCTTGAGGACAGCTGTATCTCCACCTTATCAGCCCCAGCATTTT
d_gene: TRBD1; abundance: few; j_gene: TRBJ2-1; v_gene: TRBV7-9; CDR3aa: CASRGQGPNEQFF; CDR3nt: TGTGCCAGCAGGGGACAGGGGCCCAATGAGCAGTTCTTC
d_gene: TRBD1; abundance: -; j_gene: TRBJ2-7; v_gene: TRBV6-5; CDR3aa: CASSRDRKYEQYF; CDR3nt: TGTGCCAGCAGTCGGGACAGGAAGTACGAGCAGTACTTC